Listed below are T cell receptor beta chains from one sample, sequenced in a study of T cell responses to AZD1222 COVID-19 vaccine. Assay: immunoSEQ multiplex PCR; the TCRdb copy retains only in-frame clones and omits some. The table records 170,000 or so clones, about 85% of them present only once. Sequencing used peripheral blood, obtained on day 0 of AZD1222 vaccination. Receptors were obtained from an adult in good health. Each CDR3 is given with its conserved first and last residue. The D gene is left open where the match is weak. A row's size may be missing; if present it is once, few, many or a size class.

D: NA
J: TRBJ2-7
V: TRBV27
size: few
DNA: TGTGCCAGCAGCGGGCGGGGACAGATCTTCTACGAGCAGTACTTC
CDR3: CASSGRGQIFYEQYF

D: NA
J: TRBJ1-2
V: TRBV18
size: NA
DNA: TGTGCCAGCTCCCGGGACTCCACTAACTATGGCTACACCTTC
CDR3: CASSRDSTNYGYTF

D: NA
J: TRBJ1-2
V: TRBV5-1
size: NA
DNA: TGCGCCAGCAGCTTGGCCTTGACAGGACACCCAGCTAACTATGGCTACACCTTC
CDR3: CASSLALTGHPANYGYTF

D: NA
J: TRBJ2-1
V: TRBV30
size: NA
DNA: TGTGCCTGGAGTGTTGGGGGCAGCAATGAGCAGTTCTTC
CDR3: CAWSVGGSNEQFF

D: TRBD2
J: TRBJ2-7
V: TRBV7-9
size: NA
DNA: TGTGCCAGCAGCTTAGCGGCTAGCGGGACCCACGAGCAGTACTTC
CDR3: CASSLAASGTHEQYF

D: NA
J: TRBJ2-2
V: TRBV28
size: NA
DNA: TGTGCCAGCAAGGGAGAACGCGTTCCCGGGGAGCTGTTTTTT
CDR3: CASKGERVPGELFF

D: TRBD2
J: TRBJ2-7
V: TRBV11-1
size: NA
DNA: TGTGCCAGCAGCCACCGCGGGGGTAGAGGATCCTACGAGCAGTACTTC
CDR3: CASSHRGGRGSYEQYF

D: NA
J: TRBJ1-3
V: TRBV30
size: NA
DNA: TGTGCCTGGAGTTCCACCCCCAACACCATATATTTT
CDR3: CAWSSTPNTIYF

D: TRBD2
J: TRBJ2-1
V: TRBV5-5
size: NA
DNA: TGTGCCAGCAGCTCCATTGTACTAGCGGCCTACAATGAGCAGTTCTTC
CDR3: CASSSIVLAAYNEQFF

D: NA
J: TRBJ1-2
V: TRBV30
size: NA
DNA: TGTGCCTGGAAGGGTCAGGGAGGGAACTATGGCTACACCTTC
CDR3: CAWKGQGGNYGYTF

D: NA
J: TRBJ1-5
V: TRBV5-1
size: NA
DNA: TGCGCCAGCAGCCCGAACGGGTTGTACAATCAGCCCCAGCATTTT
CDR3: CASSPNGLYNQPQHF

D: NA
J: TRBJ1-1
V: TRBV5-1
size: NA
DNA: TGCGCCAGCAGCCCGAGGGCATTGAACACTGAAGCTTTCTTT
CDR3: CASSPRALNTEAFF

D: NA
J: TRBJ1-5
V: TRBV30
size: NA
DNA: TGTGCCTGGGGACGGGATAGCAATCAGCCCCAGCATTTT
CDR3: CAWGRDSNQPQHF

D: TRBD1
J: TRBJ1-1
V: TRBV19
size: once
DNA: TGTGCCAGTAGCGGGGGAATTGCCGGGACAGGGGCGAACACTGAAGCTTTCTTT
CDR3: CASSGGIAGTGANTEAFF

D: NA
J: TRBJ1-1
V: TRBV9
size: NA
DNA: TGTGCCAGCAGCGTAGGGCAGCCGAACACTGAAGCTTTCTTT
CDR3: CASSVGQPNTEAFF

D: TRBD2
J: TRBJ2-3
V: TRBV4-2
size: NA
DNA: TGTGCCAGCGCAGGCAGCGGGGACACAGATACGCAGTATTTT
CDR3: CASAGSGDTDTQYF

D: NA
J: TRBJ1-3
V: TRBV5-4
size: NA
DNA: TGTGCCAGCAGCAATCGGGGGGCTGGAAACACCATATATTTT
CDR3: CASSNRGAGNTIYF

D: NA
J: TRBJ2-2
V: TRBV10-2
size: NA
DNA: TGCGCCAGCAGATACGGGGAGCTGTTTTTT
CDR3: CASRYGELFF

D: NA
J: TRBJ2-2
V: TRBV10-3
size: NA
DNA: TGTGCCATCAGTGAGTCGGGAGGAGGAGCCGGGGAGCTGTTTTTT
CDR3: CAISESGGGAGELFF

D: NA
J: TRBJ2-2
V: TRBV27
size: NA
DNA: TGTGCCAGCAGTAATATCGATTTCTCCGGGGAGCTGTTTTTT
CDR3: CASSNIDFSGELFF

D: TRBD2
J: TRBJ2-2
V: TRBV12-5
size: NA
DNA: TGTGCTAGTGGTTTGGGGAGCGGGAGGCCCGGGGAGCTGTTTTTT
CDR3: CASGLGSGRPGELFF

D: TRBD2
J: TRBJ2-1
V: TRBV7-9
size: NA
DNA: TGTGCCAGCAGCTTACTAGCGGGAGACGATGAGCAGTTCTTC
CDR3: CASSLLAGDDEQFF

D: TRBD2
J: TRBJ2-1
V: TRBV3-1/TRBV3-2
size: NA
DNA: TGTGCCAGCAGCCAAGACGGGACTAGCGGGTACAATGAGCAGTTCTTC
CDR3: CASSQDGTSGYNEQFF

D: NA
J: TRBJ2-6
V: TRBV7-6
size: NA
DNA: TGTGCCAGCAGCCTTAGTTCACACTCTGGGGCCAACGTCCTGACTTTC
CDR3: CASSLSSHSGANVLTF

D: NA
J: TRBJ2-7
V: TRBV29-1
size: NA
DNA: TGCAGCGTTGAAGGTGTCACGGCAGGGCATCCCTACGAGCAGTACTTC
CDR3: CSVEGVTAGHPYEQYF

D: NA
J: TRBJ1-2
V: TRBV5-6
size: NA
DNA: TGTGCCAGCAGCTTCGTAGGGACATCCCATGGCTACACCTTC
CDR3: CASSFVGTSHGYTF

D: TRBD2
J: TRBJ2-1
V: TRBV3-1/TRBV3-2
size: NA
DNA: TGTGCCAGCACCGCCTCGCTAGCGGTCTACAATGAGCAGTTCTTC
CDR3: CASTASLAVYNEQFF

D: NA
J: TRBJ1-2
V: TRBV7-2
size: NA
DNA: TGTGCCAGCAGCGCCGACCCAGCCGGATTCAACTATGGCTACACCTTC
CDR3: CASSADPAGFNYGYTF

D: NA
J: TRBJ2-1
V: TRBV19
size: few
DNA: TGTGCCAGTAGTAACGGGGCAGCCAGGAAAAATGAGCAGTTCTTC
CDR3: CASSNGAARKNEQFF

D: NA
J: TRBJ1-1
V: TRBV5-1
size: NA
DNA: TGCGCCAGCAGCGGAACAGGAGTGAACACTGAAGCTTTCTTT
CDR3: CASSGTGVNTEAFF

D: TRBD1
J: TRBJ1-2
V: TRBV6-5
size: NA
DNA: TGTGCCAGCAGGAGACAGGGGTATAACTATGGCTACACCTTC
CDR3: CASRRQGYNYGYTF

D: NA
J: TRBJ1-5
V: TRBV27
size: NA
DNA: TGTGCCAGCAGTGACCGGGCCTTTAGCAATCAGCCCCAGCATTTT
CDR3: CASSDRAFSNQPQHF

D: NA
J: TRBJ2-1
V: TRBV18
size: NA
DNA: TGTGCCAGCTCACCACAAGATAGCCTGGTATCCTACAATGAGCAGTTCTTC
CDR3: CASSPQDSLVSYNEQFF

D: NA
J: TRBJ1-1
V: TRBV7-2
size: NA
DNA: TGTGCCAGCACCGATTCGGGGGGCCGGACTGAAGCTTTCTTT
CDR3: CASTDSGGRTEAFF

D: NA
J: TRBJ1-1
V: TRBV2
size: NA
DNA: TGTGCCAGCAGTGAAAGTTTTGAAGCTTTCTTT
CDR3: CASSESFEAFF

D: NA
J: TRBJ2-1
V: TRBV7-3
size: NA
DNA: TGTGCCAGCAGCTTAAGGTCGGGAGAGGCGGGTAATGAGCAGTTCTTC
CDR3: CASSLRSGEAGNEQFF

D: TRBD2
J: TRBJ2-7
V: TRBV28
size: few
DNA: TGTGCCAGCAGTGGGACTAGCGGGGCGCCCTACGAGCAGTACTTC
CDR3: CASSGTSGAPYEQYF